The entry that follows covers one TCR beta chain sequence. These data are taken from a study of Ad26.COV2.S vaccination and SARS-CoV-2 variants. This CDR3 region has 15 residues. With 3 bases clipped from V and 1 base from J, the junction kept 2 bases outside the gene matches. Germline assignment: CDR1 SGHNT and CDR2 YENEEA. Clones were read by immunoSEQ multiplex PCR, and TCRdb kept only the in-frame ones, dropping some. This sample carries around 250,000 clones, around nine tenths of them seen once, and the ten largest clones take roughly 3%. Treatment in this sample: roughly 19 received Ad26.COV2.S at low or high dose, single or two shots; several received placebo; per-sample allocation not given. All samples were drawn on day 63, counting from the first vaccine or placebo injection. It was an adult aged 18-55 years in Boston who was the donor. Participants' vaccine, an Ad26 vector, delivered Wuhan-strain SARS-CoV-2 spike.

This rearrangement joins TRBV11-3 to TRBJ2-1, with 8 bases that match TRBD2. The receptor comes from a person aged 18-65 years who received the Ad26.COV2.S COVID-19 vaccine or a placebo. This sample comprised peripheral blood, obtained in a trial of Ad26.COV2.S vaccine versus placebo. CDR3 protein: CASSFGGASYNEQFF. CDR3 in DNA: TGTGCCAGCAGCTTCGGGGGGGCTTCCTACAATGAGCAGTTCTTC.